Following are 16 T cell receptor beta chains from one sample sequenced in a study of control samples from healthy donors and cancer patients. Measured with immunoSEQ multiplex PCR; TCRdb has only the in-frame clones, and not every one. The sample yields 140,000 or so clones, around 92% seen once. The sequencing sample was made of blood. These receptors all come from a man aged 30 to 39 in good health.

The CDR3 is CASRGLGPDTQYF. The CDR3 nucleotides read TGTGCCAGTAGAGGGTTAGGACCAGATACGCAGTATTTT. The V call is TRBV19, the J call TRBJ2-3; D uncertain. Germline CDR1 is LNHDA and CDR2 is SQIVND (reference sequence). This CDR3 is 13 amino acids long. V gave up 6 bases and J gave up 4 bases, with 11 bases separating them.

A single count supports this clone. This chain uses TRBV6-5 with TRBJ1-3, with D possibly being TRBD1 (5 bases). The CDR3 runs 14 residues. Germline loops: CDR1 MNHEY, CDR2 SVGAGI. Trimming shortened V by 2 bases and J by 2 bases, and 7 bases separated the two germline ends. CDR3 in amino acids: CASSYGGPGNTIYF. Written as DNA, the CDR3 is TGTGCCAGCAGTTACGGGGGACCTGGAAACACCATATATTTT.

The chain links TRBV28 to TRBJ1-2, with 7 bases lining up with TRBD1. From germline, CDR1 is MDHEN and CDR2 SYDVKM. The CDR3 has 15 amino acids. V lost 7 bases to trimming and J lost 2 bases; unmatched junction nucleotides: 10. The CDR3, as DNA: TGTGCCAGCATAAAGGCTAGGGGGCTAAACTATGGCTACACCTTC. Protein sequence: CASIKARGLNYGYTF.

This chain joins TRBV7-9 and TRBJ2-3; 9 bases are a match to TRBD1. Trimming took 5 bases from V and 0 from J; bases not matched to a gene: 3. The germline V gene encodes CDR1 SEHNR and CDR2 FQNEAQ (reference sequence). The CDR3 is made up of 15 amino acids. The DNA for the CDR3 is TGTGCCAGCAGCCCGGGACAGGGTAGCACAGATACGCAGTATTTT. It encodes CASSPGQGSTDTQYF.

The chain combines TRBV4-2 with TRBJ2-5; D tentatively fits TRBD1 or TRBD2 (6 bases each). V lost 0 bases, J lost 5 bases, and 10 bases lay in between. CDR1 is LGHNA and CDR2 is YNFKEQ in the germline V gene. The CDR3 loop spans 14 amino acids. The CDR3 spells CASSQDGGRETQYF. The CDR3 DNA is TGTGCCAGCAGCCAAGATGGGGGGCGGGAGACCCAGTACTTC.

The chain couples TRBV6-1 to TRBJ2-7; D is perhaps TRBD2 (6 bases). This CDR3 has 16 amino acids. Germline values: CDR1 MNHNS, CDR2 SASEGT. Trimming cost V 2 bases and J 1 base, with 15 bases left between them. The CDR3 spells CASSELGGYESYEQYF. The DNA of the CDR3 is TGTGCCAGCAGTGAATTGGGGGGTTACGAATCCTACGAGCAGTACTTC.

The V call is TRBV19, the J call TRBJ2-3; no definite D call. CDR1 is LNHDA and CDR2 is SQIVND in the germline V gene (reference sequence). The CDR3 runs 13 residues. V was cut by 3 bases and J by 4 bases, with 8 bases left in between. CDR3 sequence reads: CASSIDQPDTQYF. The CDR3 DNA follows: TGTGCCAGTAGTATCGACCAGCCAGATACGCAGTATTTT.

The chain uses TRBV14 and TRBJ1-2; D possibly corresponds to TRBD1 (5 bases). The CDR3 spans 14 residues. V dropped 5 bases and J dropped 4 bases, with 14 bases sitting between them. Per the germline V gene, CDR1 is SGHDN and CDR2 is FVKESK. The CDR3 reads CASSYGAVPYGYTF. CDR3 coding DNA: TGTGCCAGCAGCTACGGGGCAGTCCCCTATGGCTACACCTTC.

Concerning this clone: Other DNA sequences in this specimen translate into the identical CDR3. Here the CDR3 DNA reads TGTGCCAGCAGTGGACAGGGCGCAACTAATGAAAAACTGTTTTTT. Translating it yields CASSGQGATNEKLFF. The rearrangement uses TRBV27 and TRBJ1-4; TRBD1 agrees at 8 bases. The CDR3 has 15 amino acids. V shed 5 bases and J 0 bases; nucleotides not matched to a gene: 2. Germline V gene data show CDR1 as MNHEY and CDR2 as SMNVEV (reference sequence). Full variable domain (outside the CDR3, taken from reference TRBV27 and TRBJ1-4): EAQVTQNPRYLITVTGKKLTVTCSQNMNHEYMSWYRQDPGLGLRQIYYSMNVEVTDKGDVPEGYKVSRKEKRNFPLILESPSPNQTSLYFCASSGQGATNEKLFFGSGTQLSVL.

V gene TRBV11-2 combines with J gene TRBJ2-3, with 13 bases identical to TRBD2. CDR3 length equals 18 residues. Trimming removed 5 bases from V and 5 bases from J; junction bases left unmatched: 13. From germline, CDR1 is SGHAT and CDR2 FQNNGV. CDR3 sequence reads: CASSLLLAGGPVRDTQYF. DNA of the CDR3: TGTGCCAGCAGCCTCCTACTAGCGGGGGGGCCAGTTAGAGATACGCAGTATTTT.

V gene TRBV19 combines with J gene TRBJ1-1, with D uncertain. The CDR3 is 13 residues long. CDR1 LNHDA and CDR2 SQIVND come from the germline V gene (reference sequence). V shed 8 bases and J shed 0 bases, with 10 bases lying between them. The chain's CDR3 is CASRSQVNTEAFF. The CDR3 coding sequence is TGTGCCAGTCGTTCCCAGGTGAACACTGAAGCTTTCTTT.

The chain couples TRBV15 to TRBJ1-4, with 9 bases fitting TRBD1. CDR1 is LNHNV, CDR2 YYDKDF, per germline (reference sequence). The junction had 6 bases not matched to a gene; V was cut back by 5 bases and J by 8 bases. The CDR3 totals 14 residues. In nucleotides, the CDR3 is TGTGCCACCAGCGACAGGACAGGGGACGAAAAACTGTTTTTT. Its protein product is CATSDRTGDEKLFF.

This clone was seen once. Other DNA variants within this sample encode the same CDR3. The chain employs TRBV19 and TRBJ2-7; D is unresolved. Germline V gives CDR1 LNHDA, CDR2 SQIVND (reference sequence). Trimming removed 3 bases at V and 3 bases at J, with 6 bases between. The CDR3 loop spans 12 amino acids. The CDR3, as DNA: TGTGCCAGTAGTATCGGCGGCTACGAGCAGTACTTC. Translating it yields CASSIGGYEQYF.

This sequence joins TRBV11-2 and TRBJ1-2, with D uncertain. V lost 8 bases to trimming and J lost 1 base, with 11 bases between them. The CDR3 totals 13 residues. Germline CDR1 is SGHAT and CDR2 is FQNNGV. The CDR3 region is CASSSDLNYGYTF. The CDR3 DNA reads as TGTGCCAGCTCAAGTGACCTTAACTATGGCTACACCTTC.

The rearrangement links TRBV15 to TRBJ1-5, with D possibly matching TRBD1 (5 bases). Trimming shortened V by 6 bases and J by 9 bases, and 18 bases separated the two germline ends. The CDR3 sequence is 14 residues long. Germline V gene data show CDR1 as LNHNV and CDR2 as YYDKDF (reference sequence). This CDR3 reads CATREHGTGLPQHF. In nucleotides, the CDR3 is TGTGCCACCAGGGAACATGGGACGGGACTGCCCCAGCATTTT.

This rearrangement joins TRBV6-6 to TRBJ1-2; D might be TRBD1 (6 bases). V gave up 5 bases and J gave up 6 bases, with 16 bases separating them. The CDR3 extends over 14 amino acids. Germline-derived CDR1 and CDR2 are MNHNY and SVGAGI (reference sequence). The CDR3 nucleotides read TGTGCCAGCAGTCCGCCAACAGGGTCCCATGGCTACACCTTC. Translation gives CASSPPTGSHGYTF.